Detailed here is one TCR beta chain. What it binds is not known. The table came from immunoSEQ multiplex PCR; TCRdb's copy has only in-frame clones and leaves some out. This table holds about 35,000 clones, approximately 80% found once. This CDR3 contains 18 residues. Germline V CDR1 and CDR2: KGHSY, FQNENV. Trimming removed 2 bases at V and 0 bases at J, with 18 bases between. The data originate from a study of T cells in narcolepsy. Study-wide results and caveats: No autoreactive T cell clone sequences appeared in some memory CD4+ repertoires.

V is TRBV16 and J is TRBJ2-3, with D tentatively TRBD2 (6 bases). This sequence was found in a human donor in good health. The sample was memory (CD45RA-) CD4+ T cells from blood. The CDR3 loop is CASSQPRLTGTSTDTQYF. CDR3 DNA: TGTGCCAGCAGCCAACCAAGATTAACCGGGACTAGCACAGATACGCAGTATTTT.